Below are 21 T cell receptor beta chains sequenced from a single sample in a study of blood T cell repertoires in COVID-19. The method was immunoSEQ multiplex PCR; TCRdb's version includes in-frame clones alone and lacks a portion of them. The sample has roughly 46,000 clones; approximately 83% are singletons. Source material: peripheral blood. The receptors originated from a human donor in a cohort sampled during active COVID-19. The donor label of this sample is uncertain.

V gene TRBV5-1 combines with J gene TRBJ2-3; D unclear. Germline V CDR1 and CDR2: SGHRS, YFSETQ. This CDR3 comprises 15 residues. V was shortened by 7 bases and J by 4 bases, with 19 bases between the two germline ends. CDR3 sequence reads: CASSPPSAEADTQYF. The CDR3 nucleotides are TGCGCCAGCTCCCCCCCCTCCGCAGAGGCAGATACGCAGTATTTT.

This clone was recorded once. This rearrangement joins TRBV4-3 to TRBJ2-7; a possible D gene is TRBD2 (7 bases). The CDR3 length is 17 residues. Germline lookup yields CDR1 LGHNA and CDR2 YSLEER. V lost 0 bases and J 1 base, leaving 16 bases between the germline ends. CDR3 in amino acids: CASSQDFTGGPSYEQYF. As DNA, the CDR3 is TGCGCCAGCAGCCAAGATTTTACGGGGGGCCCATCCTACGAGCAGTACTTC.

The chain couples TRBV5-4 to TRBJ2-5, with 9 bases fitting TRBD1. Per germline, CDR1 SGHNT and CDR2 YYREEE (reference sequence). The CDR3 is made up of 15 amino acids. Unmatched junction bases numbered 9, after V lost 6 bases and J lost 3 bases. CDR3 in amino acids: CASNTGGAGKETQYF. In DNA form, the CDR3 reads TGTGCCAGCAACACAGGGGGCGCCGGGAAAGAGACCCAGTACTTC.

This clone was seen a single time. The gene calls are TRBV27 and TRBJ1-2, with 8 bases aligning to TRBD1. V shed 5 bases, J shed 3 bases, and the junction held 5 bases outside the gene matches. CDR1 is MNHEY, CDR2 SMNVEV, per germline (reference sequence). The CDR3 spans 14 residues. For the CDR3, the DNA is TGTGCCAGCAGTCCCGGACAGGGTCACTATGGCTACACCTTC. This translates into CASSPGQGHYGYTF.

V gene TRBV4-3 combines with J gene TRBJ2-7; TRBD2 agrees at 9 bases. Looked up from germline, CDR1 is LGHNA and CDR2 is YSLEER. The CDR3 loop spans 15 amino acids. V lost 3 bases and J lost 3; bases outside the gene matches: 6. CDR3 in amino acids: CASSHELAGRYEQYF. DNA for the CDR3: TGCGCCAGCAGCCATGAACTAGCGGGCCGCTACGAGCAGTACTTC.

The V and J genes are TRBV10-3 and TRBJ2-7; TRBD2 matches at 14 bases. Germline CDR1 is ENHRY and CDR2 is SYGVKD. CDR3 length: 18 amino acids. The V segment lost 3 bases and the J segment 3 bases; nucleotides outside the gene matches: 10. CDR3 sequence reads: CAISEGLAGGRSGYEQYF. As DNA, the CDR3 is TGTGCCATCAGTGAAGGACTAGCGGGAGGACGGAGCGGCTACGAGCAGTACTTC.

The V gene is TRBV29-1, the J gene TRBJ2-7; D uncertain. Trimming removed 5 bases at V and 6 bases at J, with 11 bases between. The CDR3 length is 11 residues. In germline, CDR1 is SQVTM, CDR2 ANQGSEA. CDR3 DNA sequence: TGCAGCGTTCGGCCTGAGCGCGAGCAGTACTTC. It is translated as CSVRPEREQYF.

The chain joins TRBV14 to TRBJ2-7, with TRBD1 matching over 7 bases. Per the germline V gene, CDR1 is SGHDN and CDR2 is FVKESK. V trimming: 3 bases; J trimming: 3 bases; junction bases outside the gene matches: 2. This CDR3 spans 13 amino acids. DNA of the CDR3: TGTGCCAGCAGCCAGGGACAGAACTACGAGCAGTACTTC. Translating gives CASSQGQNYEQYF.

This clone was detected only once. The chain joins TRBV5-5 to TRBJ2-2; perhaps TRBD2 as D (5 bases). The CDR3 length is 16 residues. Trimming removed 2 bases at V and 0 bases at J, with 11 bases between. The germline gives CDR1 SGHKS, CDR2 YYEKEE (reference sequence). The CDR3 protein is CASSFRPTTNTGELFF. The DNA for the CDR3 is TGTGCCAGCAGCTTCCGACCGACTACGAACACCGGGGAGCTGTTTTTT.

The J gene is TRBJ2-4, the V gene TRBV4-1; 7 bases map to TRBD1. The V and J ends lost 5 bases and 4 bases, in that order; junction bases with no gene match: 5. Germline V gene data show CDR1 as MGHRA and CDR2 as YSYEKL. There are 14 residues in the CDR3. In nucleotides, the CDR3 is TGCGCCAGCAGCTTGCAGGGACAGAAAAACATTCAGTACTTC. This codes for CASSLQGQKNIQYF.

J is TRBJ1-2 and V is TRBV5-1; D perhaps matches TRBD1 (5 bases). Trimming pared 5 bases from V and 5 bases from J, leaving 10 bases between. CDR3 length: 12 amino acids. CDR1 is SGHRS, CDR2 YFSETQ, per germline. CDR3 in DNA: TGCGCCAGCAGGGAGACAGATTATGGCTACACCTTC. As protein: CASRETDYGYTF.

The chain links TRBV6-6 to TRBJ2-5; D unclear. The CDR3 is 14 residues long. Germline V CDR1 and CDR2: MNHNY, SVGAGI (reference sequence). The V and J ends lost 0 bases and 2 bases respectively, with 7 bases between them. This CDR3 reads CASSYSSSQETQYF. CDR3 bases: TGTGCCAGCAGTTACTCGAGTTCTCAAGAGACCCAGTACTTC.

The chain employs TRBV4-1 and TRBJ2-2; TRBD1 aligns across 9 bases. This CDR3 comprises 15 residues. V was clipped by 5 bases and J by 6 bases; unmatched bases: 7. Germline lookup yields CDR1 MGHRA and CDR2 YSYEKL. The CDR3 here is CASSVPRTGAGELFF. The CDR3 coding sequence is TGCGCCAGCAGCGTTCCGAGGACAGGGGCCGGGGAGCTGTTTTTT.

This clone was seen a single time. The rearrangement links TRBV7-9 to TRBJ2-7, with D maybe TRBD2 (5 bases). The CDR3 has 15 amino acids. Germline loops: CDR1 SEHNR, CDR2 FQNEAQ (reference sequence). Trimming took 8 bases from V and 5 from J, leaving 22 bases between them. The CDR3 sequence is CASGGPGRGYDEQYF. CDR3 DNA sequence: TGTGCCAGCGGCGGGCCTGGGAGAGGGTATGACGAGCAGTACTTC.

As regards this clone: Within the sample, other DNA sequences also encode this same CDR3. The chain employs TRBV29-1 and TRBJ1-1; TRBD1 is a possible D gene (5 bases). The germline V gene has CDR1 SQVTM and CDR2 ANQGSEA. The CDR3 contains 13 residues. The CDR3 coding sequence is TGCAGTGTCCGACCCACAGGGAACACTGAAGCTTTCTTT. This encodes CSVRPTGNTEAFF.

The rearrangement uses TRBV5-5 and TRBJ2-3; D is possibly TRBD2 (5 bases). CDR1 and CDR2 (germline): SGHKS, YYEKEE (reference sequence). CDR3 length: 14 amino acids. Between the trimmed V and J ends, which lost 1 base and 4 bases, there was a span of 10 bases. CDR3 bases: TGTGCCAGCAGCTTGCCTGTCGGGGCAGATACGCAGTATTTT. As protein: CASSLPVGADTQYF.

The chain recombines TRBV6-1 with TRBJ2-3; possibly TRBD1 for D (5 bases). Trimming took 3 bases from V and 6 from J, leaving 10 bases between them. The V gene's germline CDR1 is MNHNS and CDR2 SASEGT. The CDR3 runs to 13 residues. The CDR3 spells CASSENRRDTQYF. In DNA, the CDR3 is TGTGCCAGCAGTGAGAACAGGCGCGATACGCAGTATTTT.

This chain joins TRBV5-4 and TRBJ2-5, with 8 bases aligning to TRBD1. Per germline, CDR1 SGHNT and CDR2 YYREEE (reference sequence). This CDR3 has 13 residues. Trimming cost V 4 bases and J 4 bases; bases outside gene matches: 3. The chain's CDR3 is CASSKGTGETQYF. The CDR3 DNA reads TGTGCCAGCAGCAAGGGGACAGGAGAGACCCAGTACTTC. The whole variable domain, remainder taken from reference TRBV5-4 and TRBJ2-5, is ETGVTQSPTHLIKTRGQQVTLRCSSQSGHNTVSWYQQALGQGPQFIFQYYREEENGRGNFPPRFSGLQFPNYSSELNVNALELDDSALYLCASSKGTGETQYFGPGTRLLVL.

The rearrangement uses TRBV5-6 and TRBJ1-1; D possibly corresponds to TRBD1 (5 bases). CDR3 size: 14 residues. Per germline, CDR1 SGHDT and CDR2 YYEEEE. Between the trimmed V and J ends, which lost 1 base and 4 bases, there was a span of 11 bases. CDR3 sequence reads: CASSLRGVTTEAFF. The CDR3 nucleotides read TGTGCCAGCAGCTTGCGGGGGGTAACCACTGAAGCTTTCTTT.

This rearrangement joins TRBV14 to TRBJ1-3, with D maybe TRBD1 (5 bases). This CDR3 spans 15 amino acids. Deletions cut 1 base from V and 4 bases from J, with 11 bases between. Germline CDR1 and CDR2: SGHDN and FVKESK. The CDR3 region has the DNA TGTGCCAGCAGCCAAGTTAAGGGGTCAGGAAACACCATATATTTT. This gives the protein CASSQVKGSGNTIYF. Using reference TRBV14 and TRBJ1-3 for the parts outside the CDR3, the full variable domain is EAGVTQFPSHSVIEKGQTVTLRCDPISGHDNLYWYRRVMGKEIKFLLHFVKESKQDESGMPNNRFLAERTGGTYSTLKVQPAELEDSGVYFCASSQVKGSGNTIYFGEGSWLTVV.

The rearrangement joins TRBV5-4 to TRBJ2-5; no clear D gene. Germline V gene sequence: CDR1 SGHNT, CDR2 YYREEE (reference sequence). The V and J ends lost 4 bases and 3 bases respectively, with 7 bases between them. This CDR3 contains 12 residues. CDR3 sequence: CASSLVKETQYF. Here the CDR3 DNA reads TGTGCCAGCAGCCTAGTTAAAGAGACCCAGTACTTC.